This TCR beta chain came from a study of cytomegalovirus exposure and HLA in healthy donors. This clone has a handful of counts. V lost 4 bases and J 5 bases, leaving 17 bases between the germline ends. The length of the CDR3 is 15 residues. CDR1 SGHAT and CDR2 FQNNGV come from the germline V gene. Primers: 60 Vbeta forward and 13 Jbeta reverse. As processed by the authors: An analysis that came later counted some 85 million unique TCR beta chains, approximately 11 million shared. The repertoire was sequenced with immunoSEQ multiplex PCR; TCRdb's copy has only in-frame clones and lacks some. V, J and clone size are those of that table, while D and trimming were read from the DNA. This sample has about 190,000 clones, with 65% to 85% found just once.

The clonotype originates from a man in his forties or fifties in good health and CMV-seronegative. V is TRBV11-2 and J is TRBJ1-2; TRBD1 is a possible D gene (5 bases). Material for sequencing was PBMCs. CDR3 residues: CASSYYRGEGYGYTF. CDR3 nucleotides: TGTGCCAGCAGCTACTACCGGGGGGAGGGATATGGCTACACCTTC.